One and the same sample provided the 21 T cell receptor beta chains below, sequenced in a study of CXCR4 blockade with PD-1 therapy in pancreatic cancer (dated by TCRdb to the late 2010s). Libraries came from the immunoSEQ multiplex PCR assay. TCRdb holds this immuneACCESS table with in-frame rearrangements only. Some clones are missing; in checked studies, unresolved V genes explain under half, and the rest has no known cause. Within this sample are about 2,000 clones, with under 55% of them counted one time only. The top ten clonotypes cover around a third of the sample. Sequenced: tumor tissue. All receptors come from a human donor with pancreatic ductal adenocarcinoma.

This clone appeared a few times. This chain uses TRBV5-1 with TRBJ2-2; maybe TRBD1 (5 bases). Germline V lookup: CDR1 SGHRS, CDR2 YFSETQ. The CDR3 has 15 residues. V shed 0 bases and J shed 1 base, with 7 bases lying between them. CDR3 bases: TGCGCCAGCAGCTTGGAGGGGTGGAACACCGGGGAGCTGTTTTTT. Residues: CASSLEGWNTGELFF. The full variable domain, in which reference TRBV5-1 and TRBJ2-2 provide the parts outside the CDR3, is KAGVTQTPRYLIKTRGQQVTLSCSPISGHRSVSWYQQTPGQGLQFLFEYFSETQRNKGNFPGRFSGRQFSNSRSEMNVSTLELGDSALYLCASSLEGWNTGELFFGEGSRLTVL.

The chain combines TRBV29-1 with TRBJ2-7, with a weak D call TRBD1 (6 bases). The CDR3 runs 13 residues. Trimming cost V 4 bases and J 6 bases, with 16 bases left between them. In germline, CDR1 is SQVTM, CDR2 ANQGSEA. The CDR3 nucleotides are TGCAGCGTTGGCCCGCGACAGGCTCGCGAGCAGTACTTC. This encodes CSVGPRQAREQYF.

This chain joins TRBV19 and TRBJ2-2; 9 nucleotides agree with TRBD1. CDR1 and CDR2 (germline): LNHDA, SQIVND (reference sequence). The CDR3 consists of 15 residues. After removal of 5 bases from V and 5 bases from J, the junction contained 6 bases not matched to a gene. The CDR3 protein is CASSPGTGRTGELFF. In DNA form, the CDR3 reads TGTGCCAGTAGTCCCGGGACAGGGAGGACCGGGGAGCTGTTTTTT.

This clone was observed a handful of times. This chain joins TRBV6-8 and TRBJ1-1; D is perhaps TRBD1 (5 bases). This CDR3 contains 14 residues. Germline CDR1 and CDR2: MNHGY and SAAAGT. V shed 7 bases and J shed 5 bases, with 17 bases lying between them. The CDR3: CASTPSGGGTEAFF. The CDR3 nucleotides are TGTGCCAGCACCCCCTCAGGCGGGGGGACTGAAGCTTTCTTT.

The chain employs TRBV29-1 and TRBJ1-1; D remains ambiguous. V lost 6 bases to trimming and J lost 1 base, with 21 bases between them. The CDR3 sequence is 16 residues long. Germline V gene data show CDR1 as SQVTM and CDR2 as ANQGSEA. This CDR3 reads CSVRSARHQPNTEAFF. CDR3 sequence (DNA): TGCAGCGTCAGGAGTGCTAGACACCAACCGAACACTGAAGCTTTCTTT.

The rearrangement links TRBV19 to TRBJ1-6; D gene uncertain. V shed 3 bases and J shed 10 bases, with 16 bases lying between them. CDR1 and CDR2 (germline): LNHDA, SQIVND (reference sequence). The CDR3 totals 15 residues. The CDR3 coding sequence is TGTGCCAGTAGTATCGTTGGGCCCGTGGGGTCACCCCTCCACTTT. This sequence encodes CASSIVGPVGSPLHF.

The rearrangement uses TRBV19 and TRBJ1-6; no reliable D call. Trimming shortened V by 10 bases and J by 9 bases, and 22 bases separated the two germline ends. Per the germline V gene, CDR1 is LNHDA and CDR2 is SQIVND (reference sequence). CDR3 length: 15 amino acids. CDR3 residues: CATTLQAGESSPLHF. The CDR3 DNA is TGTGCCACTACCCTTCAGGCAGGCGAGAGTTCACCCCTCCACTTT.

V and J are TRBV19 and TRBJ2-4, with TRBD1 matching over 7 bases. CDR3 length: 16 residues. V gave up 1 base and J gave up 4 bases; unmatched junction bases: 7. Germline lookup yields CDR1 LNHDA and CDR2 SQIVND (reference sequence). In DNA, the CDR3 is TGTGCCAGTAGTATAGGAGAACCGGGACAGAAAAACATTCAGTACTTC. Translated: CASSIGEPGQKNIQYF.

The chain links TRBV19 to TRBJ1-1, with TRBD1 as a possible D gene (5 bases). Germline V gene sequence: CDR1 LNHDA, CDR2 SQIVND (reference sequence). Trimming took off 3 bases at V and 7 bases at J, with 9 bases between the two ends. This CDR3 is built from 12 residues. The CDR3 DNA is TGTGCCAGTAGTATCCGGGACGGTGAAGCTTTCTTT. Its translation: CASSIRDGEAFF.

This chain joins TRBV6-7 and TRBJ2-1; no firm D call. TRBV6-7 is marked as an open reading frame, function uncertain. With 2 bases removed from V and 4 bases from J, the gap between germline ends came to 9 bases. The length of the CDR3 is 14 residues. CDR3 region: CASSYGSLYNEQFF. In DNA form, the CDR3 reads TGTGCCAGCAGTTACGGGTCGTTATACAATGAGCAGTTCTTC.

This clone was observed once. The chain employs TRBV18 and TRBJ1-2; D is perhaps TRBD1 (6 bases). The CDR3 loop spans 13 amino acids. Trimming left V 3 bases short and J 6 bases short, with 11 bases between. CDR1 is KGHSH and CDR2 is LQKENI in the germline V gene. CDR3 sequence reads: CASSPNRDHGYTF. DNA of the CDR3: TGTGCCAGCTCACCGAACAGGGATCATGGCTACACCTTC.

The V call is TRBV28, the J call TRBJ1-6; tentative D call: TRBD1 (6 bases). CDR3 length: 16 residues. Germline values: CDR1 MDHEN, CDR2 SYDVKM. The ends were cut back, 8 bases at V and 8 bases at J, with 22 bases in the middle. CDR3 bases: TGTGCCAGCTGTTCACAGGGAATCAATACCTATTCACCCCTCCACTTT. It encodes CASCSQGINTYSPLHF.

The V gene is TRBV13, the J gene TRBJ1-4; the D gene is possibly TRBD1 (5 bases). Germline values: CDR1 PRHDT, CDR2 FYEKMQ (reference sequence). CDR3 size: 13 residues. V was clipped by 8 bases and J by 5 bases, with 12 bases between them. The CDR3 DNA reads as TGTGCCAGCCTCCGAGAGGGGAATGAAAAACTGTTTTTT. It yields the protein CASLREGNEKLFF.

The chain is built from TRBV19 and TRBJ1-1, with a possible D match to TRBD1 (5 bases). With 10 bases removed from V and 7 bases from J, the gap between germline ends came to 13 bases. CDR3 length: 11 amino acids. In germline, CDR1 is LNHDA, CDR2 SQIVND (reference sequence). CDR3 coding DNA: TGTGCCACCTCCAGGGACTTTGAAGCTTTCTTT. Residues: CATSRDFEAFF.

The chain links TRBV19 to TRBJ2-5; D is undetermined. Germline CDR1 is LNHDA and CDR2 is SQIVND (reference sequence). The CDR3 extends over 13 amino acids. With 10 bases removed from V and 1 base from J, the gap between germline ends came to 13 bases. CDR3 coding DNA: TGTGCCACGCAGCCCCGGCTCCAAGAGACCCAGTACTTC. Translation: CATQPRLQETQYF.

Written as DNA, the CDR3 is TGTGCCAGTAGTATTATCGGGTCCAAAAACATTCAGTACTTC. This sequence encodes CASSIIGSKNIQYF. This chain connects TRBV19 to TRBJ2-4; D remains unclear. The CDR3 totals 14 residues. Germline loops: CDR1 LNHDA, CDR2 SQIVND (reference sequence). V gave up 3 bases and J gave up 2 bases, with 8 bases separating them.

This clone was seen more than once but under ten times. V usage is TRBV6-8 and J usage is TRBJ1-4; 8 bases agree with TRBD1. The CDR3 totals 14 residues. The ends lost 5 bases at V and 8 bases at J; junction bases unmatched: 7. Looked up from germline, CDR1 is MNHGY and CDR2 is SAAAGT. The CDR3 region is CASSRTGLREKLFF. The DNA of the CDR3 is TGTGCCAGCAGTCGGACAGGGTTAAGAGAAAAACTGTTTTTT.

The sample holds one count of this clone. The V gene is TRBV18, the J gene TRBJ1-1; D not resolved. Per the germline V gene, CDR1 is KGHSH and CDR2 is LQKENI. V shed 1 base and J shed 1 base, with 7 bases lying between them. The CDR3 is 14 amino acids. CDR3 nucleotide sequence: TGTGCCAGCTCACCACAACAACGGAACACTGAAGCTTTCTTT. Translation gives CASSPQQRNTEAFF.

This clone was detected only a few times. This chain uses TRBV5-1 with TRBJ2-4, with D possibly matching TRBD1 (5 bases). Germline CDR1 and CDR2: SGHRS and YFSETQ. The germline V and J ends were trimmed by 5 bases and 1 base, with 10 bases remaining between them. The CDR3 is made up of 14 amino acids. CDR3 in amino acids: CASSPDSAKNIQYF. Written as DNA, the CDR3 is TGCGCCAGCAGTCCTGACAGCGCCAAAAACATTCAGTACTTC.

The chain joins TRBV6-8 to TRBJ1-5; D gene uncertain. The CDR3 loop spans 16 amino acids. Trimming took off 0 bases at V and 4 bases at J, with 13 bases between the two ends. CDR1 and CDR2 from the germline V gene are MNHGY and SAAAGT. The CDR3, as DNA: TGTGCCAGCAGTTACTCGGCAGTAGGCCGGAATCAGCCCCAGCATTTT. Protein product: CASSYSAVGRNQPQHF.

The chain combines TRBV19 with TRBJ1-3; 7 positions agree with TRBD1. In germline, CDR1 is LNHDA, CDR2 SQIVND (reference sequence). The trim removed 10 bases at V and 2 bases at J, leaving 5 bases unmatched. The CDR3 runs 13 residues. This CDR3 reads CATTQGPGNTIYF. The CDR3 bases are TGTGCCACGACACAGGGGCCTGGAAACACCATATATTTT. Full variable domain (outside the CDR3, taken from reference TRBV19 and TRBJ1-3): DGGITQSPKYLFRKEGQNVTLSCEQNLNHDAMYWYRQDPGQGLRLIYYSQIVNDFQKGDIAEGYSVSREKKESFPLTVTSAQKNPTAFYLCATTQGPGNTIYFGEGSWLTVV.